The present TCR beta chain was sequenced within a study of CD8+ T cells in alopecia areata. In the study overall: Female C3H/HeJ mice aged about 7-11 weeks received skin from roughly 6-13-month-old C3H/HeJ donors with spontaneous alopecia. Overall study results and limits: Whereas mice showed it more clearly, TCR sharing across patients was murkier, possibly because of HLA.

The CDR3 contains 13 residues. The germline V gene encodes CDR1 FNHDT and CDR2 SITEND (reference sequence). V was pared by 4 bases and J by 2 bases, with 2 bases of the junction left unmatched. About this clone itself: Its cognate antigen is unknown. Germline and genes here are mouse. The sequence runs out 4 residues before the end of the CDR3; the remainder is reconstructed from the germline J gene.

Isolated RNA was reverse transcribed into cDNA used as the sequencing template. The data were produced by immunoSEQ multiplex PCR, yet TCRdb's version contains in-frame clones alone and is incomplete. The data show some 2,500 clones, none appearing only once, with 40% to 65% held by the ten largest. This TCR came from a C3H/HeJ mouse with alopecia areata. The MHC haplotype of the strain is H2-k. The chain couples TRBV19 to TRBJ1-2; 7 bases match TRBD1. Sequencing was carried out using lesional skin. This CDR3 is CASSRQGNSDYTF. The part of the CDR3 DNA that was read is TGTGCCAGCAGTCGACAGGGCAACTCC.